Sequencing of this T cell receptor beta chain was carried out in a study of blood T cell repertoires in COVID-19. Study background: The origin of the acute and convalescent COVID-19 samples was the United States, Italy and Spain.

Between the trimmed V and J ends, which lost 5 bases and 6 bases, there was a span of 16 bases. Germline V lookup: CDR1 SGHNT, CDR2 YENEEA. The length of the CDR3 is 14 residues. Sequenced by immunoSEQ multiplex PCR; TCRdb stores in-frame clones only, minus some. The data show around 97,000 clones, 84% seen once. The sequence was obtained from a human donor in a cohort sampled during active COVID-19. The chain links TRBV11-3 to TRBJ1-2; D gene uncertain. Sequencing used peripheral blood. DNA for the CDR3: TGTGCCAGCAGCCCGCTTGGCAGGTTCGATGGCTACACCTTC. Translation gives CASSPLGRFDGYTF.